This TCR beta chain was recorded in a study of vaccination and CD4 T cells after COVID-19. The Oncomine TCR Beta short-read assay generated sequence data from the DNA of cultured CD4+ T cells. Via MiXCR, TCRdb re-called the PCR reads, giving one row per CDR3 protein. Here the sample spans around 13,000 distinct CDR3 sequences, roughly two thirds being singletons. This clonotype showed up just once. Its antigen remains unknown. Treatment denoted: roughly 11-day PBMC culture with coronavirus spike peptide pools or control peptides (ViraFEST assay). Germline V gene sequence: CDR1 SGHVS, CDR2 FQNEAQ. The V end was cut by 5 bases, the J end by 2 bases, with 10 bases between. This CDR3 is 14 amino acids long.

The material was CD4+ T cells from blood, cultured in vitro, obtained before SARS-CoV-2 vaccination. The rearrangement uses TRBV7-8 and TRBJ1-3; tentative D call: TRBD1 (6 bases). The TCR was taken from a human donor who had recovered from COVID-19. CDR3 in DNA: TGTGCCAGCAGCCCAGAGGGGGCTGGAAACACCATATATTTT. Its translation: CASSPEGAGNTIYF.